The 15 T cell receptor beta chains presented below share a single source sample, sequenced in a study of cytomegalovirus exposure and HLA in healthy donors (dated by TCRdb to about 2017). Library preparation was by the immunoSEQ multiplex PCR assay. TCRdb's version of the immuneACCESS table is confined to in-frame rearrangements and falls short of the full clone set. An unresolved V gene accounts for under half of the shortfall where checked; the remainder is of unknown origin. This sample has 180,000 or so clones in its table, and 70% to 85% of those were observed once. Roughly an eighth of the sample is taken by the ten largest. Sequencing used PBMCs. These receptors were taken from a woman in her 30s in good health and CMV-seropositive.

V gene TRBV29-1 combines with J gene TRBJ1-1; D possibly corresponds to TRBD1 (5 bases). The CDR3 consists of 13 residues. Trimming pared 4 bases from V and 5 bases from J, leaving 14 bases between. Germline-derived CDR1 and CDR2 are SQVTM and ANQGSEA. The CDR3: CSVAGTKGTEAFF. DNA for the CDR3: TGCAGCGTTGCCGGCACAAAGGGGACTGAAGCTTTCTTT.

The chain joins TRBV5-1 to TRBJ2-7; 11 nucleotides match TRBD1. The CDR3 runs to 17 residues. The trim removed 1 base at V and 3 bases at J, leaving 9 bases unmatched. Germline V gene data show CDR1 as SGHRS and CDR2 as YFSETQ. The CDR3 bases are TGCGCCAGCAGCTTGCCTTGGGCCGGGACAGGGGGCTACGAGCAGTACTTC. Its protein product is CASSLPWAGTGGYEQYF.

The chain combines TRBV7-2 with TRBJ2-3; tentatively, D is TRBD1 (6 bases). Germline V gives CDR1 SGHTA, CDR2 FQGNSA. V dropped 5 bases and J dropped 3 bases, with 15 bases sitting between them. The CDR3 has 15 residues. The CDR3 here is CASSGRWGRTDTQYF. DNA for the CDR3: TGTGCCAGCAGCGGCCGATGGGGGCGGACAGATACGCAGTATTTT. Complete variable domain (other parts from reference TRBV7-2 and TRBJ2-3): GAGVSQSPSNKVTEKGKDVELRCDPISGHTALYWYRQSLGQGLEFLIYFQGNSAPDKSGLPSDRFSAERTGGSVSTLTIQRTQQEDSAVYLCASSGRWGRTDTQYFGPGTRLTVL.

This clone was picked up one time. This specimen includes other DNA sequences encoding the same CDR3. This rearrangement joins TRBV5-1 to TRBJ2-1; possible D gene TRBD1, 5 bases. This CDR3 has 15 residues. Germline assignment: CDR1 SGHRS and CDR2 YFSETQ. The germline V and J ends were trimmed by 2 bases and 0 bases, with 9 bases remaining between them. The CDR3 region is CASSFLQGSYNEQFF. The DNA for the CDR3 is TGCGCCAGCAGCTTTTTGCAGGGCTCCTACAATGAGCAGTTCTTC.

V usage is TRBV19 and J usage is TRBJ1-1, with TRBD1 matching over 7 bases. The CDR3 has 14 amino acids. V lost 5 bases, J lost 1 base, and 4 bases stayed unmatched. CDR1 is LNHDA and CDR2 is SQIVND in the germline V gene (reference sequence). CDR3 sequence reads: CASSAGQRNTEAFF. CDR3 nucleotides: TGTGCCAGTAGTGCGGGACAGCGGAACACTGAAGCTTTCTTT.

As DNA, the CDR3 is TGTGCCAGCAGCCCGTTGACTAGAGACACCGGGGAGCTGTTTTTT. Its protein product is CASSPLTRDTGELFF. This rearrangement joins TRBV11-2 to TRBJ2-2; D is perhaps TRBD2 (6 bases). Germline V gene data show CDR1 as SGHAT and CDR2 as FQNNGV. Trimming took 5 bases from V and 3 from J, leaving 13 bases between them. The CDR3 has 15 residues.

This clone was observed a single time. This rearrangement joins TRBV7-2 to TRBJ2-2, with D perhaps matching TRBD1 (6 bases). The CDR3 is 15 residues long. Germline assignment: CDR1 SGHTA and CDR2 FQGNSA. Between the trimmed V and J ends, which lost 1 base and 4 bases, there was a span of 10 bases. CDR3 loop: CASSLDARGTGELFF. The CDR3 DNA reads as TGTGCCAGCAGCTTAGACGCCAGGGGCACCGGGGAGCTGTTTTTT.

Here the CDR3 reads CASSLASGKIYEQYF. DNA of the CDR3: TGTGCCAGCAGCTTAGCTAGCGGGAAGATCTACGAGCAGTACTTC. The chain joins TRBV11-2 to TRBJ2-7, with 9 bases that match TRBD2. The trim removed 1 base at V and 3 bases at J, leaving 4 bases unmatched. Germline loops: CDR1 SGHAT, CDR2 FQNNGV. The CDR3 runs to 15 residues. The full variable domain, in which reference TRBV11-2 and TRBJ2-7 provide the parts outside the CDR3, is EAGVAQSPRYKIIEKRQSVAFWCNPISGHATLYWYQQILGQGPKLLIQFQNNGVVDDSQLPKDRFSAERLKGVDSTLKIQPAKLEDSAVYLCASSLASGKIYEQYFGPGTRLTVT.

With regard to this clone: Other nucleotide sequences in the sample specify the same CDR3. The chain couples TRBV2 to TRBJ2-5, with D tentatively TRBD2 (6 bases). V lost 6 bases and J lost 4, with 12 bases in between. In germline, CDR1 is SNHLY, CDR2 FYNNEI. CDR3 size: 13 residues. The DNA of the CDR3 is TGTGCCAGCAGCCGACTAGTAGGAGAGACCCAGTACTTC. This gives the protein CASSRLVGETQYF.

The chain has TRBV5-1 and TRBJ2-3; 12 bases match TRBD2. The length of the CDR3 is 16 residues. The V and J ends lost 4 bases and 2 bases, in that order; junction bases with no gene match: 5. The germline gives CDR1 SGHRS, CDR2 YFSETQ. The CDR3 is CASSPGLAGNTDTQYF. CDR3 DNA sequence: TGCGCCAGCAGCCCCGGACTAGCGGGAAACACAGATACGCAGTATTTT.

J is TRBJ2-7 and V is TRBV7-8; 10 positions agree with TRBD2. This CDR3 is 15 amino acids long. CDR1 SGHVS and CDR2 FQNEAQ come from the germline V gene. Unmatched junction bases numbered 8, after V lost 5 bases and J lost 4 bases. CDR3 protein: CASSPAGGPTYEQYF. CDR3 sequence (DNA): TGTGCCAGCAGCCCAGCGGGAGGGCCTACGTACGAGCAGTACTTC.

A remark on this clone: This sample also contains other DNA sequences that code for the same CDR3. This sequence joins TRBV2 and TRBJ1-3; D gene ambiguous. The CDR3 covers 12 residues. Germline V CDR1 and CDR2: SNHLY, FYNNEI. Trimming took off 6 bases at V and 0 bases at J, with 3 bases between the two ends. The CDR3 protein is CASRYSGNTIYF. The CDR3 region has the DNA TGTGCCAGCAGGTACTCTGGAAACACCATATATTTT. Filled out from reference TRBV2 and TRBJ1-3, the complete variable domain reads EPEVTQTPSHQVTQMGQEVILRCVPISNHLYFYWYRQILGQKVEFLVSFYNNEISEKSEIFDDQFSVERPDGSNFTLKIRSTKLEDSAMYFCASRYSGNTIYFGEGSWLTVV.

This chain uses TRBV5-1 with TRBJ2-1; D might be TRBD2 (6 bases). Germline V CDR1 and CDR2: SGHRS, YFSETQ. The CDR3 is 15 residues long. The V and J ends lost 4 bases and 8 bases respectively, with 19 bases between them. CDR3 in amino acids: CASSRAAGSGDEQFF. The CDR3 region has the DNA TGCGCCAGCAGCAGGGCGGCGGGAAGTGGCGATGAGCAGTTCTTC.

V is TRBV15 and J is TRBJ1-2; 7 bases map to TRBD1. CDR3 length: 16 residues. The ends lost 5 bases at V and 8 bases at J; junction bases unmatched: 17. Germline V gives CDR1 LNHNV, CDR2 YYDKDF (reference sequence). The CDR3 DNA reads TGTGCCACCAGCCTAACAGGGGAGAGATTGTGGGCAGGCTACACCTTC. Encoded protein: CATSLTGERLWAGYTF.

V is TRBV18 and J is TRBJ2-7; D unclear. V was pared by 3 bases and J by 3 bases, with 9 bases between. The CDR3 runs to 13 residues. The germline gives CDR1 KGHSH, CDR2 LQKENI. The CDR3 reads CASSPRQGYEQYF. The CDR3 DNA is TGTGCCAGCTCACCGCGACAAGGCTACGAGCAGTACTTC.